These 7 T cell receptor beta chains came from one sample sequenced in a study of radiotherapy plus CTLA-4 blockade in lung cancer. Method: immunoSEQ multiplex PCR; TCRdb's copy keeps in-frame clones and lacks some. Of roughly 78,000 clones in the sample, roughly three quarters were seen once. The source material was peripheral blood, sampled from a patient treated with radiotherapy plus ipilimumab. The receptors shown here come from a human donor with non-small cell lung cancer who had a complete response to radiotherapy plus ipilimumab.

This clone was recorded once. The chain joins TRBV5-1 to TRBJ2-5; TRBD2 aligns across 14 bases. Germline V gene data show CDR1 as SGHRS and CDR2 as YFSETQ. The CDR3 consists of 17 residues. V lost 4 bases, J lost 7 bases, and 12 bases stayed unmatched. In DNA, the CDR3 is TGCGCCAGCAGCCTCGGGACTAGCGGGGGTACATGGGGGACCCAGTACTTC. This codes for CASSLGTSGGTWGTQYF.

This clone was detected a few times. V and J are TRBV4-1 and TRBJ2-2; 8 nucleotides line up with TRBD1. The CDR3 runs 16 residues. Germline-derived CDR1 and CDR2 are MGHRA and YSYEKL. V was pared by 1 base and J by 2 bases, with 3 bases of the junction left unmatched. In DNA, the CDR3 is TGCGCCAGCAGCCAAGCTACAGGGGGAAACACCGGGGAGCTGTTTTTT. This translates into CASSQATGGNTGELFF.

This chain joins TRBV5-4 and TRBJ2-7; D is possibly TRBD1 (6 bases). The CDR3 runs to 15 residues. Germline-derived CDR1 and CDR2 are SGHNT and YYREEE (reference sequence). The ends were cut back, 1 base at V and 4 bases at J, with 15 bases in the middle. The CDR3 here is CASSLMGTLDYEQYV. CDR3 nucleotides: TGTGCCAGCAGCTTGATGGGGACACTAGATTACGAGCAGTACGTC.

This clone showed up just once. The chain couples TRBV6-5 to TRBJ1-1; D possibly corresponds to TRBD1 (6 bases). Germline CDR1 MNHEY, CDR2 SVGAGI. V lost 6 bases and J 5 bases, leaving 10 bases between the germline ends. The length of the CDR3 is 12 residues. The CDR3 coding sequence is TGTGCCAGCAGAGGAGGGGGTACTGAAGCTTTCTTT. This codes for CASRGGGTEAFF.

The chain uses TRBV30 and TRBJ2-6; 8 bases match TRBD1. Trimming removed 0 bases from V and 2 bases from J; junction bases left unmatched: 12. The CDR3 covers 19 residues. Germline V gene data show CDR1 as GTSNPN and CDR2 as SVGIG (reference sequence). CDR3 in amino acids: CAWSVSLGRGPAGANVLTF. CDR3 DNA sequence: TGTGCCTGGAGTGTTTCGTTGGGCAGGGGGCCAGCTGGGGCCAACGTCCTGACTTTC.

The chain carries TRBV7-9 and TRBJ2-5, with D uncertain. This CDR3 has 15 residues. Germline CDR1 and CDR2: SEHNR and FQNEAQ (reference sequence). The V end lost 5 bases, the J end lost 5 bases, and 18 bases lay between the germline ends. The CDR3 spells CASSQRTDFLETQYF. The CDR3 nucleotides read TGTGCCAGCAGCCAACGGACGGATTTTTTGGAGACCCAGTACTTC. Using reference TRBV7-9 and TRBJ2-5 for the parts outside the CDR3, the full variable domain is DTGVSQNPRHKITKRGQNVTFRCDPISEHNRLYWYRQTLGQGPEFLTYFQNEAQLEKSRLLSDRFSAERPKGSFSTLEIQRTEQGDSAMYLCASSQRTDFLETQYFGPGTRLLVL.

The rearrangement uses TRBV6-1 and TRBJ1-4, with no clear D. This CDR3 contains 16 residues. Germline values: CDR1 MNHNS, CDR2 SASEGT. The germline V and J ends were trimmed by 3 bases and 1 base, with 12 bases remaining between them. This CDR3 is CASSEVPQLTNEKLFF. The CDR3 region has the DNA TGTGCCAGCAGTGAGGTCCCGCAGCTAACTAATGAAAAACTGTTTTTT.